The 30 T cell receptor beta chains listed next were all sequenced from one sample in a study of T cell responses to AZD1222 COVID-19 vaccine. Only in-frame clones appear in the TCRdb table, and some are missing; sequencing was by immunoSEQ multiplex PCR. The data show 100,000 or so clones, 70% to 90% seen once. The material was peripheral blood, obtained 28 days after the second AZD1222 dose. These receptors were obtained from an adult who received the AZD1222 COVID-19 vaccine.

The chain links TRBV28 to TRBJ2-1; TRBD2 aligns across 9 bases. Germline trimming cut 7 bases from V and 6 bases from J; bases unmatched to any gene: 10. CDR3 size: 15 residues. From germline, CDR1 is MDHEN and CDR2 SYDVKM. The CDR3 coding sequence is TGTGCCAGCACCGCGGGCGGGAGGGCCTCCAATGAGCAGTTCTTC. This encodes CASTAGGRASNEQFF.

The J gene is TRBJ2-5, the V gene TRBV4-1; 10 nucleotides align to TRBD1. There are 16 residues in the CDR3. Germline CDR1 is MGHRA and CDR2 is YSYEKL. With 0 bases clipped from V and 6 bases from J, the junction kept 7 bases outside the gene matches. The CDR3 DNA reads as TGCGCCAGCAGCCAAGATCTCGGGACAGGGGTACAGACCCAGTACTTC. Translation: CASSQDLGTGVQTQYF.

The rearrangement uses TRBV28 and TRBJ1-1, with TRBD1 identical over 7 bases. V lost 6 bases and J lost 2; bases outside the gene matches: 12. CDR1 is MDHEN and CDR2 is SYDVKM in the germline V gene. The length of the CDR3 is 16 residues. The CDR3 protein is CASRGMAGTANTEAFF. The DNA of the CDR3 is TGTGCCAGCAGGGGAATGGCCGGGACAGCAAACACTGAAGCTTTCTTT.

The chain links TRBV21-1 to TRBJ2-1. TRBV21-1 is noted as a pseudogene. This CDR3 spans 17 amino acids. This CDR3 reads CASSNRVRPPPYNEQFF. The DNA of the CDR3 is TGTGCCAGCAGCAATCGAGTCAGACCCCCCCCCTACAATGAGCAGTTCTTC.

The chain has TRBV6-4 and TRBJ2-1; 9 bases match TRBD2. The CDR3 spans 17 residues. CDR1 is MRHNA, CDR2 SNTAGT, per germline. After removal of 0 bases from V and 5 bases from J, the junction contained 8 bases not matched to a gene. CDR3 loop: CASSDSGVASGNNEQFF. The CDR3 DNA is TGTGCCAGCAGTGACTCGGGGGTGGCTAGCGGGAACAATGAGCAGTTCTTC.

This clone came up once. The chain is built from TRBV28 and TRBJ1-1; possible D gene TRBD1, 6 bases. Germline CDR1 and CDR2: MDHEN and SYDVKM. The CDR3 covers 16 residues. V shed 6 bases and J shed 0 bases, with 17 bases lying between them. Here the CDR3 reads CASRPGGLGMNTEAFF. The CDR3 DNA reads TGTGCCAGCAGACCTGGGGGGCTGGGAATGAACACTGAAGCTTTCTTT.

The chain combines TRBV2 with TRBJ2-5; D is ambiguous. CDR3 length: 12 amino acids. Germline CDR1 is SNHLY and CDR2 is FYNNEI. V lost 9 bases and J 4 bases, leaving 12 bases between the germline ends. The CDR3 DNA is TGTGCCAGGAGTATAGGGCGAGAGACCCAGTACTTC. Protein: CARSIGRETQYF.

The genes are TRBV30 and TRBJ1-4; D unclear. Trimming pared 5 bases from V and 8 bases from J, leaving 15 bases between. The V gene's germline CDR1 is GTSNPN and CDR2 SVGIG (reference sequence). This CDR3 has 13 residues. The CDR3 sequence is CAWGDGVGEKLFF. CDR3 DNA: TGTGCCTGGGGGGATGGTGTAGGAGAAAAACTGTTTTTT.

This clone was counted between two and nine times. The chain joins TRBV10-3 to TRBJ1-5; weak D call: TRBD1 (5 bases). This CDR3 contains 14 residues. Trimming left V 6 bases short and J 4 bases short, with 13 bases between. CDR1 is ENHRY, CDR2 SYGVKD, per germline. The CDR3: CAISAQGRNQPQHF. The DNA for the CDR3 is TGTGCCATCAGCGCCCAGGGACGTAATCAGCCCCAGCATTTT.

V gene TRBV15 combines with J gene TRBJ2-7; no clear D. Germline V gives CDR1 LNHNV, CDR2 YYDKDF (reference sequence). The ends were cut back, 0 bases at V and 2 bases at J, with 8 bases in the middle. CDR3 length equals 14 residues. In nucleotides, the CDR3 is TGTGCCACCAGCAGAGATTATCAGGCCTACGAGCAGTACTTC. Protein product: CATSRDYQAYEQYF.

The rearrangement uses TRBV11-2 and TRBJ2-1, with TRBD1 identical over 8 bases. Germline CDR1 reads SGHAT; CDR2 reads FQNNGV. With V trimmed by 5 bases and J by 2 bases, 5 bases remained unmatched. CDR3 length: 15 amino acids. The CDR3 sequence is CASSADRGTYNEQFF. CDR3 bases: TGTGCCAGCAGCGCCGACAGGGGCACCTACAATGAGCAGTTCTTC.

The rearrangement links TRBV6-5 to TRBJ1-5; TRBD1 aligns across 7 bases. V lost 6 bases, J lost 0 bases, and 5 bases stayed unmatched. The CDR3 is 15 residues long. The V gene's germline CDR1 is MNHEY and CDR2 SVGAGI. CDR3 amino acids: CASSTTGYSNQPQHF. The CDR3 DNA follows: TGTGCCAGCAGCACGACAGGGTATAGCAATCAGCCCCAGCATTTT.

V is TRBV28 and J is TRBJ2-1; 9 bases map to TRBD2. CDR3 length equals 13 residues. CDR1 MDHEN and CDR2 SYDVKM come from the germline V gene. With V trimmed by 4 bases and J by 9 bases, 4 bases remained unmatched. DNA of the CDR3: TGTGCCAGCAGTTGGACTAGCGTGGTTGAGCAGTTCTTC. It yields the protein CASSWTSVVEQFF. Supplemented by reference TRBV28 and TRBJ2-1, the full variable domain reads DVKVTQSSRYLVKRTGEKVFLECVQDMDHENMFWYRQDPGLGLRLIYFSYDVKMKEKGDIPEGYSVSREKKERFSLILESASTNQTSMYLCASSWTSVVEQFFGPGTRLTVL.

This clone was seen only a few times. V is TRBV7-9 and J is TRBJ2-3; D unresolved. Trimming shortened V by 3 bases and J by 0 bases, and 10 bases separated the two germline ends. The CDR3 consists of 15 residues. Per germline, CDR1 SEHNR and CDR2 FQNEAQ (reference sequence). The CDR3 loop is CASSLQLFSTDTQYF. The CDR3 nucleotides are TGTGCCAGCAGCTTGCAGTTATTTAGCACAGATACGCAGTATTTT.

The chain uses TRBV16 and TRBJ1-4, with TRBD1 as a possible D gene (6 bases). V shed 4 bases and J shed 6 bases, with 12 bases lying between them. This CDR3 comprises 14 residues. Germline-derived CDR1 and CDR2 are KGHSY and FQNENV. CDR3 region: CASSPRQVDEKLFF. The CDR3 coding sequence is TGTGCCAGCAGCCCCCGACAGGTTGATGAAAAACTGTTTTTT.

This chain connects TRBV2 to TRBJ1-2, with D hard to call. With 6 bases removed from V and 4 bases from J, the gap between germline ends came to 18 bases. CDR1 and CDR2 (germline): SNHLY, FYNNEI. The CDR3 has 15 residues. DNA for the CDR3: TGTGCCAGCAGCCCCGGGAAGCTTTCCGCCTATGGCTACACCTTC. This sequence encodes CASSPGKLSAYGYTF.

Relative to its sample, this clone is medium-sized. The chain combines TRBV4-1 with TRBJ1-6; possibly TRBD1 for D (6 bases). This CDR3 has 16 amino acids. V lost 3 bases to trimming and J lost 13 bases, with 22 bases between them. Germline V lookup: CDR1 MGHRA, CDR2 YSYEKL. The CDR3 sequence is CASSQRHFSGVGPLHF. The CDR3 DNA follows: TGCGCCAGCAGCCAGAGACATTTTTCAGGGGTAGGGCCCCTCCACTTT.

V gene TRBV19 combines with J gene TRBJ2-2; D is ambiguous. Germline V CDR1 and CDR2: LNHDA, SQIVND (reference sequence). This CDR3 is 15 amino acids long. The ends were cut back, 2 bases at V and 2 bases at J, with 9 bases in the middle. The CDR3 DNA is TGTGCCAGTAGTATACTGCCAGGAAACACCGGGGAGCTGTTTTTT. Amino acid sequence: CASSILPGNTGELFF.

This chain connects TRBV7-3 to TRBJ1-1; D uncertain. The germline V and J ends were trimmed by 1 base and 4 bases, with 10 bases remaining between them. This CDR3 is 14 amino acids long. Germline V gives CDR1 SGHTA, CDR2 FQGTGA. In DNA form, the CDR3 reads TGTGCCAGCAGCTTAAGTCGGGAAACCACTGAAGCTTTCTTT. It yields the protein CASSLSRETTEAFF.

The chain is built from TRBV18 and TRBJ1-2; D unresolved. V was clipped by 3 bases and J by 5 bases, with 13 bases between them. This CDR3 contains 14 residues. CDR1 is KGHSH and CDR2 is LQKENI in the germline V gene. CDR3 in amino acids: CASSPKISQYGYTF. In nucleotides, the CDR3 is TGTGCCAGCTCACCGAAAATCAGCCAGTATGGCTACACCTTC.

The chain recombines TRBV19 with TRBJ1-1, with TRBD1 as a possible D gene (5 bases). The CDR3 is 15 amino acids. Trimming took 1 base from V and 5 from J, leaving 14 bases between them. CDR1 is LNHDA and CDR2 is SQIVND in the germline V gene (reference sequence). CDR3 loop: CASSIGVEGRTEAFF. For the CDR3, the DNA is TGTGCCAGTAGTATAGGGGTCGAGGGGAGGACTGAAGCTTTCTTT.

As to this clone: The junction and the germline gene differ at one end; a read error may be behind it. J is TRBJ2-7 and V is TRBV5-1; 13 bases agree with TRBD2. CDR1 is SGHRS, CDR2 YFSETQ, per germline. The CDR3 covers 17 residues. CDR3 DNA sequence: TGCGCCAGCAGCGGCGGACTAGCGGGAGTCCTACGAGAAAATTTGGACTTC. As protein: CASSGGLAGVLRENLDF.

V gene TRBV7-3 combines with J gene TRBJ2-1; 8 bases are a match to TRBD2. The CDR3 runs 15 residues. Germline CDR1 reads SGHTA; CDR2 reads FQGTGA. V lost 5 bases, J lost 5 bases, and 8 bases stayed unmatched. In DNA form, the CDR3 reads TGTGCCAGCAGCAACCAGCGGGAGTTCAACAATGAGCAGTTCTTC. It encodes CASSNQREFNNEQFF.

The chain employs TRBV18 and TRBJ1-1; no clear D gene. The V gene lost 3 bases and the J gene lost 0 bases, with 11 bases spanning the gap. Germline CDR1 is KGHSH and CDR2 is LQKENI. The CDR3 extends over 15 amino acids. Here the CDR3 DNA reads TGTGCCAGCTCACCTACTCTTACCATGAACACTGAAGCTTTCTTT. Translation: CASSPTLTMNTEAFF.

The chain links TRBV5-6 to TRBJ1-2; TRBD1 agrees at 8 bases. With 4 bases clipped from V and 4 bases from J, the junction kept 6 bases outside the gene matches. CDR3 length: 14 amino acids. Germline V gene lookup returns CDR1 SGHDT and CDR2 YYEEEE. CDR3 sequence (DNA): TGTGCCAGCAGCCAATTGACAGGGGCCTATGGCTACACCTTC. Residues: CASSQLTGAYGYTF.

The J gene is TRBJ1-3, the V gene TRBV29-1; the match to TRBD1 covers 7 bases. Germline V gene data show CDR1 as SQVTM and CDR2 as ANQGSEA. The CDR3 spans 15 residues. The J segment lost 3 bases and the V segment lost 0 bases, leaving 5 bases of the junction unmatched. This CDR3 is CSVEDRQGGGNTIYF. CDR3 sequence (DNA): TGCAGCGTTGAAGATAGGCAGGGGGGTGGAAACACCATATATTTT.

The chain uses TRBV5-1 and TRBJ2-5, with 11 bases matching TRBD2. Germline values: CDR1 SGHRS, CDR2 YFSETQ. The CDR3 is 16 residues long. V dropped 4 bases and J dropped 5; count of bases not matched to a gene: 10. The CDR3 region is CASSPGTSGGRETQYF. The DNA for the CDR3 is TGCGCCAGCAGCCCGGGGACTAGCGGAGGAAGGGAGACCCAGTACTTC. Variable domain in full (rest from reference TRBV5-1 and TRBJ2-5): KAGVTQTPRYLIKTRGQQVTLSCSPISGHRSVSWYQQTPGQGLQFLFEYFSETQRNKGNFPGRFSGRQFSNSRSEMNVSTLELGDSALYLCASSPGTSGGRETQYFGPGTRLLVL.

The chain uses TRBV7-3 and TRBJ2-1, with TRBD2 matching over 7 bases. Trimming removed 5 bases from V and 8 bases from J; junction bases left unmatched: 15. This CDR3 has 16 residues. CDR1 and CDR2 from the germline V gene are SGHTA and FQGTGA. The CDR3 coding sequence is TGTGCCAGCAGCATCCCCAGGTCTAGCGGTGGGCATGAGCAGTTCTTC. Encoded protein: CASSIPRSSGGHEQFF. Full variable domain (rest looked up from reference TRBV7-3 and TRBJ2-1): GAGVSQTPSNKVTEKGKYVELRCDPISGHTALYWYRQSLGQGPEFLIYFQGTGAADDSGLPNDRFFAVRPEGSVSTLKIQRTERGDSAVYLCASSIPRSSGGHEQFFGPGTRLTVL.

This chain joins TRBV18 and TRBJ2-7, with 7 nucleotides matching TRBD1. Germline values: CDR1 KGHSH, CDR2 LQKENI. CDR3 length equals 13 residues. V lost 3 bases to trimming and J lost 2 bases; unmatched junction nucleotides: 1. The CDR3 spells CASSPQGAYEQYF. In DNA, the CDR3 is TGTGCCAGCTCACCCCAGGGGGCCTACGAGCAGTACTTC.

The chain combines TRBV2 with TRBJ1-3; no clear D gene. The CDR3 extends over 17 amino acids. Trimming left V 2 bases short and J 4 bases short, with 18 bases between. The germline gives CDR1 SNHLY, CDR2 FYNNEI. CDR3 loop: CASSEKGIASRGNTIYF. CDR3 nucleotides: TGTGCCAGCAGTGAAAAGGGTATAGCATCGCGAGGAAACACCATATATTTT.